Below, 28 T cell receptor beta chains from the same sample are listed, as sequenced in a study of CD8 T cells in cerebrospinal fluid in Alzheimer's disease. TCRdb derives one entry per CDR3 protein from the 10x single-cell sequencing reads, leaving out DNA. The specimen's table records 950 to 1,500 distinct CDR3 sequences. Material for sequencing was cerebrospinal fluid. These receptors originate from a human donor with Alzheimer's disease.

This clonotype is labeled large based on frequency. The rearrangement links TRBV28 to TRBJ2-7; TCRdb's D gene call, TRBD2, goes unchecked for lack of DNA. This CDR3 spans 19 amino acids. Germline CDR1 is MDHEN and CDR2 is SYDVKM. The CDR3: CASSLSLTGTGTATYEQYF. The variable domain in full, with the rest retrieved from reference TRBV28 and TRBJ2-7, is DVKVTQSSRYLVKRTGEKVFLECVQDMDHENMFWYRQDPGLGLRLIYFSYDVKMKEKGDIPEGYSVSREKKERFSLILESASTNQTSMYLCASSLSLTGTGTATYEQYFGPGTRLTVT.

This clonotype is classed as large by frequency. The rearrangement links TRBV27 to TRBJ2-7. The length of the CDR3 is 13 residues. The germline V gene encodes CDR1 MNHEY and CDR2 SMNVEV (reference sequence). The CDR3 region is CASSFQGTYEQYF.

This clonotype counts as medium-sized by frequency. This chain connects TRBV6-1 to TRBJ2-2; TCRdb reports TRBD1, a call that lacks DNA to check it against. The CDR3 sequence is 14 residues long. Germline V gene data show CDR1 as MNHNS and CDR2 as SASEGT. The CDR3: CASRTGPNTGELFF.

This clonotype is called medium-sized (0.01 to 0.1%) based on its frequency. The CDR3 region is CASRNALGIGETQYF. This rearrangement joins TRBV6-5 to TRBJ2-5; the TCRdb call, TRBD2, lacks DNA for checking. CDR3 length: 15 amino acids. Germline V gives CDR1 MNHEY, CDR2 SVGAGI.

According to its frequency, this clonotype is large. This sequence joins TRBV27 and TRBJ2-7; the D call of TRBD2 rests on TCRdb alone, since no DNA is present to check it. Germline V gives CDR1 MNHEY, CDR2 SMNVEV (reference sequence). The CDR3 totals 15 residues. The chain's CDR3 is CASTKSGSLDYEQYF.

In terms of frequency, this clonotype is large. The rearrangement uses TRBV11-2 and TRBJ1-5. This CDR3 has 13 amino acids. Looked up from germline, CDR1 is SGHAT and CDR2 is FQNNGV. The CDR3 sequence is CASSLGSSQPQHF.

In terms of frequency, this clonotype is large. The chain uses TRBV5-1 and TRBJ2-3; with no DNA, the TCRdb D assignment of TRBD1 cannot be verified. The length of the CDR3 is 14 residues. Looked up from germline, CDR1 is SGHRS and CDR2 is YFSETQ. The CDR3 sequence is CASSLGTPTDTQYF.

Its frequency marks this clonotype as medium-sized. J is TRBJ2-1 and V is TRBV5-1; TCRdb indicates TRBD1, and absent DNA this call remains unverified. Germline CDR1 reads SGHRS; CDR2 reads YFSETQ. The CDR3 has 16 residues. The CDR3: CASSSPGTGGSVEQFF.

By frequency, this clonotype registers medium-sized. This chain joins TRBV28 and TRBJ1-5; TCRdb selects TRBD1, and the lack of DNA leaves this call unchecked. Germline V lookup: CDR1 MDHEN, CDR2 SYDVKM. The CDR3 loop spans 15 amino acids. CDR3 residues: CASRTGTGGRQPQHF.

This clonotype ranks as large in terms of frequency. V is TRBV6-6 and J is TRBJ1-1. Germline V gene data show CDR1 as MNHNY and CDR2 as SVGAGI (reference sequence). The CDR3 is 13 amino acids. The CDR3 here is CASRTGPNTEAFF.

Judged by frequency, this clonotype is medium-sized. Here the CDR3 reads CSARVGGSDTEAFF. V is TRBV20-1 and J is TRBJ1-1; absent DNA, TCRdb's TRBD1 call cannot be checked. CDR3 size: 14 residues. The germline V gene encodes CDR1 DFQATT and CDR2 SNEGSKA (reference sequence).

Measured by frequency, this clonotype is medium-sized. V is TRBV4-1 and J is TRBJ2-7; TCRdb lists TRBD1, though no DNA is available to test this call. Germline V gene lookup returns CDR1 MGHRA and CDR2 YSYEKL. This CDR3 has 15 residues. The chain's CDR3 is CASSQVGTGTYEQYF.

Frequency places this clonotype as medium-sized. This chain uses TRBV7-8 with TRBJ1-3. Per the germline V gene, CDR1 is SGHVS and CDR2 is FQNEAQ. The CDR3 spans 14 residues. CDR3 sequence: CASSQRGSGNTIYF.

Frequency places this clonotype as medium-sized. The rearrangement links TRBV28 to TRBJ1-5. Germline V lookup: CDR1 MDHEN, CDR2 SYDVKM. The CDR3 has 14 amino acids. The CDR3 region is CASSLALPTGPQHF.

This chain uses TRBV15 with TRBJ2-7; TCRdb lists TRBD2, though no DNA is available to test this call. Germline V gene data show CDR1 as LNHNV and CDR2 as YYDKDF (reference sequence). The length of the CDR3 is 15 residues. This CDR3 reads CATSFPSAGVNEQYF.

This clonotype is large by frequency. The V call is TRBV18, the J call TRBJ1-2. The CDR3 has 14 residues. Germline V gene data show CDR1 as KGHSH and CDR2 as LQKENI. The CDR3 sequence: CASSPPTESYGYTF.

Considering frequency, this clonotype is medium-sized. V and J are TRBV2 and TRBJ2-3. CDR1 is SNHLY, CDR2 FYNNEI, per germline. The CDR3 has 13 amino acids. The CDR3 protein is CASSPTSTDTQYF.

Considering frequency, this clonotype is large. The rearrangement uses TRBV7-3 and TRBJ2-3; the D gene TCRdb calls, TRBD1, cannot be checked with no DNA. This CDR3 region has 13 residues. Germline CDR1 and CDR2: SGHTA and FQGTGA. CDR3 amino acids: CASSQGPGDTQYF.

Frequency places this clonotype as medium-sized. The chain's CDR3 is CASRQGISSNEKLFF. This chain connects TRBV19 to TRBJ1-4; TCRdb returns TRBD1, unconfirmable since there is no DNA. The germline CDR1 and CDR2 sequences are LNHDA and SQIVND (reference sequence). The CDR3 has 15 amino acids.

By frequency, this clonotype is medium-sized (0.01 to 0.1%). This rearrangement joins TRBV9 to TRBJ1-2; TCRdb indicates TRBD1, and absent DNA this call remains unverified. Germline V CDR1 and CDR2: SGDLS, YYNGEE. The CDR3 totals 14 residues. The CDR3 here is CASSVGRWGGGYTF.

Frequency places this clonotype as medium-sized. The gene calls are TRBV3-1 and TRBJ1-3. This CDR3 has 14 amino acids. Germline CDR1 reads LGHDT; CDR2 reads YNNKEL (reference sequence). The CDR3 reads CASSQEGALNTIYF.

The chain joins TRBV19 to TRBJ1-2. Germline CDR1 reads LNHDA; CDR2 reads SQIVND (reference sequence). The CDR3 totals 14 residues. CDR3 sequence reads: CASSIKETNYGYTF.

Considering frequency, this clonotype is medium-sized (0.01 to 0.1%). CDR3 residues: CASSPGGASTEAFF. This sequence joins TRBV6-4 and TRBJ1-1; TCRdb's D call of TRBD1 is untestable without DNA. This CDR3 spans 14 amino acids. The germline gives CDR1 MRHNA, CDR2 SNTAGT.

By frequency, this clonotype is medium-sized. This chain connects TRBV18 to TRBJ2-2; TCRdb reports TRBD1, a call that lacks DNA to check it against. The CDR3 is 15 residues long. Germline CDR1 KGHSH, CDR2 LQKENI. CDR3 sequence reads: CASSLGQGGTGELFF.

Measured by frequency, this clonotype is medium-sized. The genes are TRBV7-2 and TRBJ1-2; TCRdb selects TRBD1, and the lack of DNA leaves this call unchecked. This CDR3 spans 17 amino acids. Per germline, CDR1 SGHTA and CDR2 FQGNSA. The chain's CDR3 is CASSLIGGQGANYGYTF.

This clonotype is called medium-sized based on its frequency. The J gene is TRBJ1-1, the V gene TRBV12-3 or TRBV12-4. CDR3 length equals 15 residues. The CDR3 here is CASSLPGTLNTEAFF.

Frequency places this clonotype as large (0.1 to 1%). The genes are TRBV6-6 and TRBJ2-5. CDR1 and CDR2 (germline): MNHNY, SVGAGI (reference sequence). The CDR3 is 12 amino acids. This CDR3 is CASSYSTETQYF.

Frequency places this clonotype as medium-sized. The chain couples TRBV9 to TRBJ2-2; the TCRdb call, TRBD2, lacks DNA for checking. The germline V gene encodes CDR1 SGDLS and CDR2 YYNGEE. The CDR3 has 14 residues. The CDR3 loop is CASSVEGNTGELFF.